This is a list of T cell receptor beta chains from one sample in a study of PD-L1 blockade in urothelial cancer. Profiled with immunoSEQ multiplex PCR; TCRdb holds only in-frame clones, not every one. The repertoire has some 87,000 clones, around nine tenths of them found once; the top ten carry 1.5% to 2.5%. Sequencing was performed on PBMCs, taken around atezolizumab (anti-PD-L1) treatment. The receptors were gathered from a man aged 55 to 69 with urothelial cancer. The CDR3 runs from the conserved cysteine through the conserved F or W. A D gene is named only where the DNA matches it firmly. Clone size is given for some rows only: seen once, a few or many times, or a class if the clone is expanded.

j_call	v_call	d_call	clone_size	cdr3_aa	cdr3_nt
TRBJ2-5	TRBV19	-	-	CASSIGQAGKQETQYF	TGTGCCAGTAGTATAGGACAGGCGGGCAAACAAGAGACCCAGTACTTC
TRBJ2-5	TRBV7-3	-	-	CASSPNQQETQYF	TGTGCCAGCAGCCCTAATCAACAAGAGACCCAGTACTTC
TRBJ2-5	TRBV5-5	TRBD2	-	CASSYLAGGGGETQYF	TGTGCCAGCAGCTATCTAGCGGGAGGGGGGGGAGAGACCCAGTACTTC
TRBJ2-1	TRBV5-4	TRBD2	-	CASSLAGGTSYNEQFF	TGTGCCAGCAGCTTGGCCGGGGGGACTTCCTACAATGAGCAGTTCTTC
TRBJ1-3	TRBV27	-	few	CASSLRDTVPGVSGNTIYF	TGTGCCAGCAGTTTACGGGACACGGTCCCCGGGGTCTCTGGAAACACCATATATTTT
TRBJ2-2	TRBV7-9	-	-	CASSFFQTGELFF	TGTGCCAGCAGCTTTTTCCAGACCGGGGAGCTGTTTTTT
TRBJ2-3	TRBV7-3	-	-	CASSQGGSGTDTQYF	TGTGCCAGCAGCCAGGGGGGTTCGGGCACAGATACGCAGTATTTT
TRBJ1-1	TRBV6-1	-	-	CASSEGALRGMNTEAFF	TGTGCCAGCAGTGAAGGGGCTCTCCGGGGGATGAACACTGAAGCTTTCTTT
TRBJ2-5	TRBV6-5	-	-	CASSHGWGETQYF	TGTGCCAGCAGCCACGGGTGGGGCGAGACCCAGTACTTC
TRBJ2-7	TRBV4-2	-	-	CASSERRGKDEQYF	TGTGCCAGCAGCGAAAGGAGGGGAAAGGACGAGCAGTACTTC
TRBJ1-2	TRBV5-6	-	-	CASSLALDRNYGYTF	TGTGCCAGCAGCTTGGCACTTGACAGGAACTATGGCTACACCTTC
TRBJ2-1	TRBV27	TRBD2	-	CASTPGLAGLNEQFF	TGTGCCAGCACCCCGGGACTAGCGGGACTCAATGAGCAGTTCTTC
TRBJ1-1	TRBV28	-	-	CASSTWAGAVSEAFF	TGTGCCAGCAGTACCTGGGCGGGGGCTGTCTCTGAAGCTTTCTTT
TRBJ2-7	TRBV7-9	TRBD2	-	CASSLAQAGGDEQYF	TGTGCCAGCAGCTTAGCGCAAGCGGGGGGCGACGAGCAGTACTTC
TRBJ2-5	TRBV7-2	-	-	CASSLAIMRTETQYF	TGTGCCAGCAGCTTAGCGATCATGCGAACGGAGACCCAGTACTTC
TRBJ2-7	TRBV9	TRBD2	once	CASSVSGGRAGEQYF	TGTGCCAGCAGCGTAAGTGGCGGGAGGGCCGGAGAGCAGTACTTC
TRBJ1-1	TRBV28	-	-	CASNEDTEAFF	TGTGCCAGCAACGAGGACACTGAAGCTTTCTTT
TRBJ1-2	TRBV18	-	-	CASSPIETTSYTF	TGTGCCAGCTCACCCATCGAGACAACATCTTACACCTTC
TRBJ1-4	TRBV30	-	-	CACQGNEKLFF	TGTGCCTGTCAGGGGAATGAAAAACTGTTTTTT
TRBJ2-4	TRBV7-6	-	-	CASSPGSGKNIQYF	TGTGCCAGCAGCCCGGGTTCGGGGAAAAACATTCAGTACTTC
TRBJ1-1	TRBV19	-	-	CASSTTPRGTEAFF	TGTGCCAGTAGTACGACACCCCGGGGCACTGAAGCTTTCTTT
TRBJ1-2	TRBV5-1	TRBD1	-	CASRPGTDSYYGYTF	TGCGCCAGCAGACCCGGGACAGACTCTTACTATGGCTACACCTTC
TRBJ2-1	TRBV11-2	-	-	CASSFGGSYNEQFF	TGTGCCAGCAGCTTCGGCGGGTCCTACAATGAGCAGTTCTTC